What follows are 18 T cell receptor beta chains derived from one specimen sequenced in a study of blood T cell repertoires in COVID-19. Assay: immunoSEQ multiplex PCR; the TCRdb copy retains only in-frame clones and omits some. The repertoire holds 340,000 or so clones, with 80% to 90% as singletons. Sequencing was performed on peripheral blood. The receptors were sampled from a man aged 25 to 45 with active or convalescent COVID-19.

The chain carries TRBV13 and TRBJ2-7; a weak D match, TRBD2 (7 bases). The germline V gene encodes CDR1 PRHDT and CDR2 FYEKMQ (reference sequence). V was clipped by 4 bases and J by 1 base, with 20 bases between them. CDR3 length equals 17 residues. The CDR3 protein is CASSYGEGGALSYEQYF. CDR3 coding DNA: TGTGCCAGCAGCTACGGGGAGGGGGGCGCCTTATCCTACGAGCAGTACTTC.

The chain links TRBV5-4 to TRBJ1-2; 10 nucleotides align to TRBD1. Germline values: CDR1 SGHNT, CDR2 YYREEE (reference sequence). CDR3 size: 16 residues. V lost 4 bases to trimming and J lost 0 bases; unmatched junction nucleotides: 6. CDR3 sequence reads: CASSTGTGESNYGYTF. The CDR3 region has the DNA TGTGCCAGCAGCACCGGGACAGGGGAATCTAACTATGGCTACACCTTC. Full variable domain (missing parts from reference TRBV5-4 and TRBJ1-2): ETGVTQSPTHLIKTRGQQVTLRCSSQSGHNTVSWYQQALGQGPQFIFQYYREEENGRGNFPPRFSGLQFPNYSSELNVNALELDDSALYLCASSTGTGESNYGYTFGSGTRLTVV.

This chain links TRBV5-4 with TRBJ2-5; TRBD2 matches 7 bases. Germline CDR1 and CDR2: SGHNT and YYREEE (reference sequence). The CDR3 contains 15 residues. V lost 5 bases to trimming and J lost 3 bases; unmatched junction nucleotides: 10. This chain's CDR3 is CASSTPGLPEETQYF. The CDR3 DNA follows: TGTGCCAGCAGTACACCGGGACTACCAGAAGAGACCCAGTACTTC.

This clone has just one count. This rearrangement joins TRBV4-1 to TRBJ1-5; D may be TRBD1 (5 bases). Deletions cut 4 bases from V and 4 bases from J, with 11 bases between. CDR3 size: 14 residues. CDR1 and CDR2 (germline): MGHRA, YSYEKL. CDR3 sequence (DNA): TGCGCCAGCAGCCCCCGGGAGGGGAATCAGCCCCAGCATTTT. Translation: CASSPREGNQPQHF.

V gene TRBV4-3 combines with J gene TRBJ1-1; D is unclear. The CDR3 runs 17 residues. Per the germline V gene, CDR1 is LGHNA and CDR2 is YSLEER. V was cut by 0 bases and J by 0 bases, with 14 bases left in between. The CDR3 loop reads CASSQDLRQTLNTEAFF. CDR3 nucleotide sequence: TGCGCCAGCAGCCAAGATTTGCGGCAGACTCTGAACACTGAAGCTTTCTTT.

The CDR3: CASSFGTDTEAFF. The CDR3 coding sequence is TGTGCCAGCAGCTTCGGGACAGACACTGAAGCTTTCTTT. The chain carries TRBV7-9 and TRBJ1-1, with 7 bases lining up with TRBD1. The CDR3 totals 13 residues. The germline gives CDR1 SEHNR, CDR2 FQNEAQ (reference sequence). V gave up 3 bases and J gave up 3 bases; unmatched junction bases: 1.

V usage is TRBV5-5 and J usage is TRBJ2-1, with 8 bases aligning to TRBD1. The CDR3 length is 15 residues. The J segment lost 16 bases and the V segment lost 4 bases, leaving 19 bases of the junction unmatched. The germline V gene encodes CDR1 SGHKS and CDR2 YYEKEE (reference sequence). The CDR3 bases are TGTGCCAGCAGCGGGGGAGCAGGGGGCTACGAGCCGTCCTTCTTC. Protein: CASSGGAGGYEPSFF.

CDR3 in amino acids: CASSPGGGTQYF. For the CDR3, the DNA is TGTGCCAGCAGCCCGGGGGGCGGTACGCAGTATTTT. The chain has TRBV7-8 and TRBJ2-3; perhaps TRBD2 as D (7 bases). Germline CDR1 is SGHVS and CDR2 is FQNEAQ. Trimming cost V 5 bases and J 8 bases, with 11 bases left between them. The CDR3 has 12 residues.

Regarding this clone: The sample contains more than one DNA sequence encoding this CDR3. The J gene is TRBJ1-5, the V gene TRBV30, with TRBD1 matching 8 bases. The CDR3 sequence is 13 residues long. Looked up from germline, CDR1 is GTSNPN and CDR2 is SVGIG (reference sequence). Losses at the gene ends were 2 bases for V and 5 bases for J; bases not matched to a gene: 2. The CDR3 loop is CAWSLDRDQPQHF. The CDR3 nucleotides read TGTGCCTGGAGTCTGGACAGGGATCAGCCCCAGCATTTT.

The rearrangement uses TRBV7-7 and TRBJ2-2; a possible D gene is TRBD1 (6 bases). This CDR3 has 16 amino acids. V gave up 2 bases and J gave up 7 bases, with 17 bases separating them. The germline gives CDR1 SSHAT, CDR2 FNYEAQ (reference sequence). DNA for the CDR3: TGTGCCAGCAGCTTATTGGGCCCAGGGGCGGACGGGGAGCTGTTTTTT. This encodes CASSLLGPGADGELFF.

This sequence joins TRBV4-1 and TRBJ2-2; 12 bases agree with TRBD2. This CDR3 is 18 amino acids long. Per the germline V gene, CDR1 is MGHRA and CDR2 is YSYEKL. V shed 1 base and J 0 bases; nucleotides not matched to a gene: 3. CDR3 bases: TGCGCCAGCAGCCAAGCCCCTAGCGGGGGGGCGAACACCGGGGAGCTGTTTTTT. Encoded protein: CASSQAPSGGANTGELFF.

The V and J genes are TRBV4-2 and TRBJ1-4, with 8 nucleotides matching TRBD1. CDR3 length equals 17 residues. The germline gives CDR1 LGHNA, CDR2 YNFKEQ. The junction had 10 bases not matched to a gene; V was cut back by 0 bases and J by 7 bases. The CDR3 loop is CASSQDSQGTGGEKLFF. DNA for the CDR3: TGTGCCAGCAGCCAAGATAGCCAGGGGACAGGCGGTGAAAAACTGTTTTTT.

This chain uses TRBV5-6 with TRBJ1-4; weak D call: TRBD1 (6 bases). This CDR3 is built from 15 residues. Per germline, CDR1 SGHDT and CDR2 YYEEEE. Trimming pared 0 bases from V and 7 bases from J, leaving 13 bases between. CDR3 protein: CASSLGGGSGEKLFF. The CDR3 coding sequence is TGTGCCAGCAGCTTGGGAGGGGGAAGCGGTGAAAAACTGTTTTTT.

This rearrangement joins TRBV5-1 to TRBJ1-6; maybe TRBD1 (5 bases). CDR1 SGHRS and CDR2 YFSETQ come from the germline V gene. The V gene lost 4 bases and the J gene lost 7 bases, with 9 bases spanning the gap. The CDR3 runs to 13 residues. The CDR3 loop is CASSPDRNSPLHF. The CDR3 bases are TGCGCCAGCAGCCCTGACAGAAATTCACCCCTCCACTTT.

A single count supports this clone. The V and J genes are TRBV27 and TRBJ1-5, with 7 nucleotides matching TRBD1. With V trimmed by 6 bases and J by 1 base, 3 bases remained unmatched. The CDR3 runs to 14 residues. The V gene's germline CDR1 is MNHEY and CDR2 SMNVEV (reference sequence). Here the CDR3 reads CASSQGDSNQPQHF. CDR3 DNA sequence: TGTGCCAGCAGCCAGGGGGACAGCAATCAGCCCCAGCATTTT.

The CDR3 is CASSNYRERWSYNEQFF. The CDR3 DNA reads TGCGCCAGCAGCAATTACAGGGAACGCTGGTCCTACAATGAGCAGTTCTTC. V usage is TRBV5-1 and J usage is TRBJ2-1; the D gene is possibly TRBD1 (6 bases). Germline lookup yields CDR1 SGHRS and CDR2 YFSETQ. V gave up 4 bases and J gave up 1 base, with 18 bases separating them. CDR3 length: 17 amino acids.

The rearrangement joins TRBV3-1 (or the pseudogene TRBV3-2) to TRBJ2-7, with 11 bases that match TRBD2. The CDR3 totals 17 residues. V dropped 3 bases and J dropped 4; count of bases not matched to a gene: 11. Germline values: CDR1 LGHDT, CDR2 YNNKEL (reference sequence). The CDR3 spells CASSHPDVSGREYEQYF. The CDR3 bases are TGTGCCAGCAGCCATCCTGACGTTAGCGGGAGGGAATACGAGCAGTACTTC.

The gene calls are TRBV3-1 (or the pseudogene TRBV3-2) and TRBJ1-5; D is possibly TRBD1 (5 bases). Per the germline V gene, CDR1 is LGHDT and CDR2 is YNNKEL (reference sequence). Trimming left V 2 bases short and J 3 bases short, with 11 bases between. This CDR3 has 15 amino acids. The CDR3 protein is CASSQYAGPNQPQHF. CDR3 in DNA: TGTGCCAGCAGCCAATACGCGGGACCCAATCAGCCCCAGCATTTT.